This T cell receptor (beta chain) was found in a study of Ad26.COV2.S vaccination and SARS-CoV-2 variants (dated by TCRdb to the early 2020s). Background for the entire study: Vaccine-arm donors came from COV1001, a multicentre, randomized, double-blind, placebo-controlled phase I-IIa trial of Ad26.COV2.S in healthy adults. TCRbeta repertoire sequencing was used to assess the specificity and breadth of SARS-CoV-2-reactive T cell receptors after Ad26.COV2.S vaccination. The TCR-sequenced set comprised approximately 32 samples: some 20 Ad26.COV2.S vaccine recipients, 5 placebo recipients and 8 SARS-CoV-2 convalescent individuals. Throughout the experiments and outcome assessment, investigators stayed blinded to trial group allocation. Participants in the trial were split at random into five groups of five each, receiving low-dose or high-dose Ad26.COV2.S once or twice, or else placebo on both occasions. Ad26.COV2.S was administered intramuscularly at 5 x 10^10 or 1 x 10^11 viral particles, either as a single shot or as two shots given 56 days apart. What the work shows at the level of the full study, not this receptor alone: Substantial breadth of spike-specific CD8+ and CD4+ T cell responses was reported after vaccination. Spike-specific TCR breadth was higher in Ad26.COV2.S recipients than in placebo recipients (P = 0.0014). Comparable non-spike TCR breadth was observed between vaccine and placebo recipients, consistent with only spike being contained in the vaccine. The study was not powered for comparison of responses between vaccine doses or regimens. According to the authors, total T cell responses may have been underestimated by the TCR breadth and depth analyses.

As concerns this clone: This clone's antigen is unknown. No much larger clone exists at a distance of one base, and base qualities are not known.

TCRbeta CDR3 regions were sequenced with the immunoSEQ Assay. After extraction, genomic DNA underwent amplification by bias-controlled multiplex PCR, followed by high-throughput sequencing. The paper's processing steps were these. To quantify the absolute abundance of every unique TCRbeta CDR3 region, sequences were collapsed and filtered. T cell fraction was estimated by normalizing TCRbeta template counts to usable DNA, which was measured by amplifying reference genes present in all nucleated cells. Repertoire TCRs were annotated as SARS-CoV-2-specific by exact matching of V gene, CDR3 amino acid sequence and J gene to a known reactive TCR set. The reference SARS-CoV-2 TCR set was derived from MIRA and filtered for enrichment in COVID-19-positive ImmuneCODE repertoires, a step that removed public or cross-reactive TCRs. Using the MIRA antigens, annotated TCRs were further analysed by specific ORF or by position within an ORF. Breadth was defined as annotated unique rearrangements over total unique productive rearrangements; depth was the summed frequency of those rearrangements. Two-sided Wilcoxon rank-sum tests were used to compare TCR breadth between groups. TCRdb stores this immuneACCESS table with in-frame sequences only. Part of the clones is absent; in the studies checked, under half of the shortfall reflects unresolved V genes, and no reason is known for the rest. The V and J calls and the clone size are those of that table, but D and trimming were determined from the DNA. The sample includes roughly 400,000 clones, with about 89% observed a single time. 1.5% to 2% of the sample goes to the ten largest clones.

This specimen's treatment or condition label, interpreted: around 19 received Ad26.COV2.S at low or high dose, single or two shots; roughly 5 received placebo; per-sample allocation not given. Repertoires of vaccine and placebo recipients were sequenced from samples taken on day 63 after the first injection. Cohort 1b enrolled roughly 25 adults aged 18-55 years at a single site in Boston, USA, between 29 July and 7 August 2020. As a vaccine, Ad26.COV2.S was a replication-incompetent adenovirus type 26 vector that expressed a prefusion-stabilized SARS-CoV-2 spike protein derived from the original Wuhan strain. Reading from cysteine to phenylalanine, the CDR3 counts 15 amino acids. Only the CDR3 DNA is retained, 45 bases long and in frame from the first base. After removal of 3 bases from V and 2 bases from J, the junction retains 0 bases not matched to a gene. The germline V gene sets CDR1 to SGDLS and CDR2 to YYNGEE.

The receptor was derived from a person between 18 and 65 years old who received the Ad26.COV2.S COVID-19 vaccine or a placebo. The specimen comprised peripheral blood, sampled in a trial of Ad26.COV2.S vaccine versus placebo. The chain joins TRBV9 to TRBJ2-2, and TRBD2 aligns with 11 junction nucleotides. The nucleotides are TGTGCCAGCAGCGGACTAGCGGGAAACACCGGGGAGCTGTTTTTT. Translated, it gives CASSGLAGNTGELFF.